This entry lists 9 T cell receptor beta chains sequenced from one sample in a study of naive and memory T cell subsets. The beta constant-region primer was an equimolar mix of two oligonucleotides covering TRBC1 and TRBC2. TCRdb re-called the UMI-ligation and nested PCR reads through MiXCR, storing one row per CDR3 protein. There are 25,000 to 30,000 distinct CDR3 sequences in the sample; around 10% occur only once, and roughly 18% lies in the top ten. Material for sequencing was effector memory CD4+ T cells from blood. Subset specified: effector memory, CD45RA- CD27-. These receptors originate from a human donor in good health.

The table lists this clonotype with many counts. The chain recombines TRBV12-3 or TRBV12-4 with TRBJ1-4; no reliable D call. V gave up 6 bases and J gave up 8 bases, with 10 bases separating them. CDR3 size: 12 residues. DNA of the CDR3: TGTGCCAGCAGGCTACGGCAGGAAAAACTGTTTTTT. It encodes CASRLRQEKLFF.

A few counts support this clonotype. The CDR3: CASSFGDFGEPQHF. The CDR3 nucleotides are TGTGCCAGCAGCTTCGGCGACTTCGGGGAGCCCCAGCATTTT. V usage is TRBV7-2 and J usage is TRBJ1-5; D is unclear. This CDR3 comprises 14 residues. Germline assignment: CDR1 SGHTA and CDR2 FQGNSA. V lost 3 bases to trimming and J lost 8 bases, with 14 bases between them.

This clonotype was detected ten times or more. The rearrangement links TRBV5-6 to TRBJ2-7; D gene uncertain. The CDR3 has 13 amino acids. V lost 5 bases to trimming and J lost 2 bases, with 11 bases between them. CDR1 SGHDT and CDR2 YYEEEE come from the germline V gene. CDR3 sequence (DNA): TGTGCCAGCAGTTCCCTGAACACCTACGAGCAGTACTTC. Protein product: CASSSLNTYEQYF. The variable domain in full, with the rest retrieved from reference TRBV5-6 and TRBJ2-7, is DAGVTQSPTHLIKTRGQQVTLRCSPKSGHDTVSWYQQALGQGPQFIFQYYEEEERQRGNFPDRFSGHQFPNYSSELNVNALLLGDSALYLCASSSLNTYEQYFGPGTRLTVT.

This clonotype occurred a few times. V gene TRBV28 combines with J gene TRBJ1-6; D is unresolved. The CDR3 contains 16 residues. Between the trimmed V and J ends, which lost 6 bases and 9 bases, there was a span of 21 bases. Germline assignment: CDR1 MDHEN and CDR2 SYDVKM. The CDR3 region has the DNA TGTGCCAGCAGCCTAAGGACGGGCCCTGTGCTTTCACCCCTCCACTTT. It translates to CASSLRTGPVLSPLHF.

This chain connects TRBV29-1 to TRBJ1-1; D remains ambiguous. Between the trimmed V and J ends, which lost 4 bases and 3 bases, there was a span of 18 bases. Germline CDR1 is SQVTM and CDR2 is ANQGSEA. This CDR3 is 15 amino acids long. In nucleotides, the CDR3 is TGCAGCGTTGTCGCAAGGGCGATCGGTTACACTGAAGCTTTCTTT. It is translated as CSVVARAIGYTEAFF.

There are a few counts of this clonotype. The gene calls are TRBV7-2 and TRBJ1-2; perhaps TRBD1 as D (5 bases). From germline, CDR1 is SGHTA and CDR2 FQGNSA. The CDR3 loop spans 13 amino acids. Deletions cut 5 bases from V and 5 bases from J, with 12 bases between. CDR3 DNA: TGTGCCAGCAGCCTGCATGGGGGTTATGGCTACACCTTC. Translating it yields CASSLHGGYGYTF.

In its sample, this clonotype was seen many times. The CDR3 sequence: CASSSPGEGANTEAFF. Written as DNA, the CDR3 is TGTGCCAGCAGCTCCCCTGGGGAGGGGGCGAACACTGAAGCTTTCTTT. V and J are TRBV7-3 and TRBJ1-1; TRBD1 aligns across 7 bases. There are 16 residues in the CDR3. Germline CDR1 SGHTA, CDR2 FQGTGA. V lost 4 bases and J lost 1; bases outside the gene matches: 9.

The rearrangement uses TRBV2 and TRBJ2-1; TRBD2 agrees at 9 bases. The CDR3 is made up of 12 amino acids. The germline CDR1 and CDR2 sequences are SNHLY and FYNNEI. The trim removed 9 bases at V and 3 bases at J, leaving 0 bases unmatched. The CDR3 region has the DNA TGTGCCAGTAGCGGGAGCTACAATGAGCAGTTCTTC. Translating gives CASSGSYNEQFF.

Ten or more counts support this clonotype. The rearrangement uses TRBV7-2 and TRBJ2-7; maybe TRBD2 (6 bases). The germline V gene has CDR1 SGHTA and CDR2 FQGNSA. The CDR3 sequence is 14 residues long. Trimming took off 4 bases at V and 3 bases at J, with 13 bases between the two ends. CDR3 sequence (DNA): TGTGCCAGCAGCTGGGGACTGGAGGGCTACGAGCAGTACTTC. It encodes CASSWGLEGYEQYF.